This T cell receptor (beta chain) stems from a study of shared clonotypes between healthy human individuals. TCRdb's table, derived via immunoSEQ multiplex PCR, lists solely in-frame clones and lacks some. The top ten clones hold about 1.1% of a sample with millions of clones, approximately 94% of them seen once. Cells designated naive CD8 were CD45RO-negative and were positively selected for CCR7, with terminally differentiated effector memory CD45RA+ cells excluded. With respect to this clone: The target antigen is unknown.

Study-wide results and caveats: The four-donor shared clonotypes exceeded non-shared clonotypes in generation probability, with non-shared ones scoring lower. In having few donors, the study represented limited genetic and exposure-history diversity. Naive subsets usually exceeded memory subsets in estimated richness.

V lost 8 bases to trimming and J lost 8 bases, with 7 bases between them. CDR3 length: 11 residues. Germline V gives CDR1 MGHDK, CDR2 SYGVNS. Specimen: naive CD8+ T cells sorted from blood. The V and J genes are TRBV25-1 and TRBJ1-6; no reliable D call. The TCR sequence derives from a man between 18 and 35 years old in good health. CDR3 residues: CASGVDSPLHF. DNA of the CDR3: TGTGCCAGCGGTGTAGATTCACCCCTCCACTTT.